The 9 T cell receptor beta chains given below trace back to one sample, sequenced in a study of T cells in Graves' hyperthyroidism and ophthalmopathy. Researchers took RNA transcripts and amplified the TCR beta CDR3 regions from them. In the first-round RT-PCR of the TCR CDR3, the HTBI primer set was used. MiXCR, applied by TCRdb to the multiplex PCR reads, yields one record per CDR3 protein. The sample records 300,000 to 500,000 distinct CDR3 sequences, around an eighth being singletons. The specimen was blood. These TCRs come from a man aged 50 to 59 with Graves' ophthalmopathy.

A few counts support this clonotype. The V call is TRBV5-6, the J call TRBJ2-7; D is undetermined. Germline V CDR1 and CDR2: SGHDT, YYEEEE. The V end was cut by 0 bases, the J end by 0 bases, with 10 bases between. This CDR3 spans 15 amino acids. CDR3 sequence (DNA): TGTGCCAGCAGCTTGGCCGGGCCGCACTCCTACGAGCAGTACTTC. This gives the protein CASSLAGPHSYEQYF.

This clonotype occurred many times. The V call is TRBV20-1, the J call TRBJ2-5, with D possibly called TRBD1 or TRBD2 (5 bases each). Germline V lookup: CDR1 DFQATT, CDR2 SNEGSKA (reference sequence). Deletions cut 7 bases from V and 0 bases from J, with 15 bases between. The CDR3 is 14 residues long. The CDR3 DNA follows: TGCAGTGTGTGGGGGACGCAGTACCAAGAGACCCAGTACTTC. It specifies CSVWGTQYQETQYF.

This clonotype was detected a few times. The genes are TRBV28 and TRBJ2-1; D might be TRBD2 (6 bases). Per the germline V gene, CDR1 is MDHEN and CDR2 is SYDVKM. The length of the CDR3 is 14 residues. Deletions cut 6 bases from V and 9 bases from J, with 18 bases between. Here the CDR3 reads CASSPWDSRSEQFF. The CDR3 nucleotides are TGTGCCAGCAGCCCCTGGGACTCGAGGTCTGAGCAGTTCTTC.

At least ten counts were recorded for this clonotype. V gene TRBV7-3 combines with J gene TRBJ2-1, with D unresolved. The ends were cut back, 5 bases at V and 5 bases at J, with 10 bases in the middle. The CDR3 contains 13 residues. From germline, CDR1 is SGHTA and CDR2 FQGTGA. CDR3 sequence: CASSPSINNEQFF. The CDR3 DNA reads as TGTGCCAGCAGCCCCTCGATAAACAATGAGCAGTTCTTC.

There are many counts of this clonotype. The V gene is TRBV2, the J gene TRBJ2-2; D call uncertain. CDR1 is SNHLY and CDR2 is FYNNEI in the germline V gene. V lost 9 bases and J 0 bases, leaving 8 bases between the germline ends. The CDR3 has 13 residues. CDR3 in amino acids: CARRPANTGELFF. The CDR3, as DNA: TGTGCCAGACGGCCCGCGAACACCGGGGAGCTGTTTTTT.

The chain recombines TRBV3-1 with TRBJ2-1, with 8 nucleotides matching TRBD2. With 0 bases clipped from V and 8 bases from J, the junction kept 9 bases outside the gene matches. The CDR3 runs to 16 residues. CDR1 and CDR2 (germline): LGHDT, YNNKEL (reference sequence). CDR3 protein: CASSQDEGTSGYEQFF. CDR3 nucleotides: TGTGCCAGCAGCCAAGATGAGGGGACTAGTGGGTATGAGCAGTTCTTC.

The chain recombines TRBV4-2 with TRBJ1-5; the match to TRBD1 covers 7 bases. Per the germline V gene, CDR1 is LGHNA and CDR2 is YNFKEQ. V lost 3 bases and J lost 0; bases outside the gene matches: 11. This CDR3 is 18 amino acids long. The chain's CDR3 is CASSHPGTASNSNQPQHF. CDR3 DNA sequence: TGTGCCAGCAGCCACCCTGGGACAGCCTCTAATAGCAATCAGCCCCAGCATTTT.

The CDR3 DNA sequence: TGTGCCAGCTCAGAGTTCCCACAGGGTATTAACATTCAGTACTTC. It codes for CASSEFPQGINIQYF. V usage is TRBV18 and J usage is TRBJ2-4; a possible D gene is TRBD1 (6 bases). This CDR3 is 15 amino acids long. Trimming shortened V by 5 bases and J by 7 bases, and 18 bases separated the two germline ends. CDR1 is KGHSH, CDR2 LQKENI, per germline.

This clonotype was counted many times. This chain joins TRBV2 and TRBJ1-1, with a weak D call TRBD1 (5 bases). With 6 bases removed from V and 1 base from J, the gap between germline ends came to 12 bases. The CDR3 sequence is 14 residues long. The germline V gene has CDR1 SNHLY and CDR2 FYNNEI. In DNA, the CDR3 is TGTGCCAGCAGGGTGACAGATGAGAACACTGAAGCTTTCTTT. Its translation: CASRVTDENTEAFF.